These T cell receptor beta chains were read from a single sample in a study of CD8 T cells in ankylosing spondylitis. Via MiXCR, TCRdb re-called the 5' RACE reads, giving one row per CDR3 protein. This table has 200,000 to 250,000 distinct CDR3 sequences, roughly 32% appearing once. The sequenced sample consisted of blood, either unsorted or a sorted T cell fraction (not recorded which). Receptor source: a male donor with ankylosing spondylitis or in good health (not recorded which). Each CDR3 is given with its conserved first and last residue.

len,v_gene,CDR3aa
14,TRBV20-1,CSASGTANTDTQYF
14,TRBV12-3/TRBV12-4,CASSLRQVNQPQHF
15,TRBV5-6,CASSLVGVMAYGYTF
13,TRBV10-3,CAISAGVGDTQYF
11,TRBV12-3/TRBV12-4,CASSTTGPAFF
15,TRBV5-5,CASSQDRRYQETQYF
16,TRBV20-1,CSAEAEDYIITDTQYF
14,TRBV20-1,CSASDPNRWGEQFF
14,TRBV21-1,CASSKGKPAEKLFF
14,TRBV15,CATSPSGGGETQYF
13,TRBV20-1,CSASRVADSPLHF
15,TRBV18,CASSPGQPQNNEQFF
14,TRBV7-9,CASSLVRSGNTIYF
12,TRBV7-9,CASSSTDYEQYF
14,TRBV28,CASSLYQGNYGYTF
15,TRBV15,CATSMRGGLQETQYF
14,TRBV29-1,CSASTGSSTDTQYF
13,TRBV5-1,CASSSRAGTEAFF
13,TRBV10-3,CATGPGGGETQYF
13,TRBV20-1,CSARWTGKNIQYF
14,TRBV29-1,CSVTLGPDGTEAFF
15,TRBV4-1,CASRSLGFPQDTQYF
15,TRBV3-1,CASSQGQRYQETQYF
9,TRBV20-1,CSASGSRNF
15,TRBV12-3/TRBV12-4,CASSFVTVGTGELFF
13,TRBV7-9,CASSSQGDSPLHF
12,TRBV12-3/TRBV12-4,CASRQGWDTQYF
15,TRBV7-2,CASSSFLGRTYEQYF
14,TRBV5-1,CASSPGTSEKKQYF
15,TRBV12-3/TRBV12-4,CASSSRPEGARTQYF
15,TRBV15,CATSLRAQPEETQYF
14,TRBV29-1,CSVVLGLANYGYTF
14,TRBV29-1,CSVVDRGRTDTQYF
18,TRBV10-3,CAISASRPSSGDGDTQYF
12,TRBV27,CASRDSYSPLHF
16,TRBV10-2,CASSESAEAGGDEQFF
13,TRBV29-1,CSAGEVVGNEQFF
13,TRBV29-1,CSVGPMTTDTQYF
16,TRBV7-8,CASSRRRDRPNEKLFF
15,TRBV3-1,CASSQPGSLHNEQFF
14,TRBV12-3/TRBV12-4,CASSSGGPYNEQFF
13,TRBV20-1,CSAPDLPSTEAFF
13,TRBV2,CASRREGLGGYTF
14,TRBV15,CATSSGGLNNEQFF